The clone carrying this T cell receptor (beta chain) came up a few times. There are 15 residues in the CDR3. V was pared by 6 bases and J by 7 bases, with 15 bases of the junction left unmatched. Looked up from germline, CDR1 is DFQATT and CDR2 is SNEGSKA (reference sequence). The sample originates from a study of patients and donors after allogeneic stem cell transplantation. Each CDR3 protein is one row after TCRdb ran MiXCR on the RT-PCR reads. The repertoire holds 920,000 or so distinct CDR3 sequences, with approximately 19% as singletons. This clonotype was sampled from a human donor who was either an allogeneic HSCT recipient or a stem cell or donor lymphocyte infusion donor (not recorded which). It is not recorded whose cells these are; they may come from a transplant donor. The V and J genes are TRBV20-1 and TRBJ2-1; 7 nucleotides match TRBD2. The material sequenced was blood, either unsorted or a sorted T cell fraction (not recorded which). CDR3 sequence reads: CSATEMGGPWNEQFF. The CDR3 nucleotides read TGCAGTGCCACGGAAATGGGAGGGCCCTGGAATGAGCAGTTCTTC.